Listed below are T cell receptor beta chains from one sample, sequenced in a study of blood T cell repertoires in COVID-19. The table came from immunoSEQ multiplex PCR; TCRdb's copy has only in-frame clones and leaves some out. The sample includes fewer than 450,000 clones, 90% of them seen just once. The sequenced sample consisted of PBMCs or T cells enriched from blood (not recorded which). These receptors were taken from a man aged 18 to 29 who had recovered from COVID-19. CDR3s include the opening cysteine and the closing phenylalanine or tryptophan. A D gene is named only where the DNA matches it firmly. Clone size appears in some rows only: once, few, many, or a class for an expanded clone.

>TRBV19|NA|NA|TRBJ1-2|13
TGTGCCAGTAGCGCCGGACAGTACTATGGCTACACCTTC
CASSAGQYYGYTF
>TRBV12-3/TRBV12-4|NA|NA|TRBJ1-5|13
TGTGCCAGCAGATTGACAGGAGATCAGCCCCAGCATTTT
CASRLTGDQPQHF
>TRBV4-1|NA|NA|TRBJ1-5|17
TGCGCCAGCAGCCAAGTCTCGGCAGGGGTCTCCAATCAGCCCCAGCATTTT
CASSQVSAGVSNQPQHF
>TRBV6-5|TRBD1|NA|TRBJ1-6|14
TGTGCCAGCAGTTCGGGACAGGGGGCTTCACCCCTCCACTTT
CASSSGQGASPLHF
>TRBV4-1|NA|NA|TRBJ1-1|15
TGCGCCAGCAGCCTGGGGGCCCTCTCGAACACTGAAGCTTTCTTT
CASSLGALSNTEAFF
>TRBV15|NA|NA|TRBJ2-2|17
TGTGCCACCAGCAGAGATACCCCGGGGCAGGGGACCGGGGAGCTGTTTTTT
CATSRDTPGQGTGELFF
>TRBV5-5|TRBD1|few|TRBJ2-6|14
TGTGCCAGCAGCTGGACAGGGGGCCCCAACGTCCTGACTTTC
CASSWTGGPNVLTF
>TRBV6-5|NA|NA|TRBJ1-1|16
TGTGCCAGCAGTTACCCCAGACAGACTTTGAACACTGAAGCTTTCTTT
CASSYPRQTLNTEAFF
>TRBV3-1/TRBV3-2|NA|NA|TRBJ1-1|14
TGTGCCAGCAGCCAATTCGGGGGGGGTTCTGAAGCTTTCTTT
CASSQFGGGSEAFF
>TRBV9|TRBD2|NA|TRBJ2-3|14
TGTGCCAGCAGCCCAGGGACTAGCGGGGAGACGCAGTATTTT
CASSPGTSGETQYF
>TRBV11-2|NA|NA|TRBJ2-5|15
TGTGCCAGCAGCCCCTCGCTTGCTCAGGGAGAGACCCAGTACTTC
CASSPSLAQGETQYF
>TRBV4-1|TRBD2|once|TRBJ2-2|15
TGCGCCAGCAGCCAAGAACTAGCGGGGACCGGGGAGCTGTTTTTT
CASSQELAGTGELFF
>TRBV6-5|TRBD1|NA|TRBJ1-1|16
TGTGCCAGCAGTTACTCCACTAGGACAGGGAACACTGAAGCTTTCTTT
CASSYSTRTGNTEAFF
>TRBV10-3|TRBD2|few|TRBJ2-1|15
TGTGCCATCAGAAAACTAGCGGGGAGCAACAATGAGCAGTTCTTC
CAIRKLAGSNNEQFF
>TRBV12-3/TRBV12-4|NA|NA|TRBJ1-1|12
TGTGCCAGCAGTTTTTCGGGAACTGAAGCTTTCTTT
CASSFSGTEAFF
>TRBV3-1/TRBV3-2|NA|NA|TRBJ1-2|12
TGTGCCAGCAGCCTGTCAGGGGAGGGCTACACCTTC
CASSLSGEGYTF
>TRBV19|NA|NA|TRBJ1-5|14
TGTGCCAGTAGTATAAAGCGAGAGAATCAGCCCCAGCATTTT
CASSIKRENQPQHF
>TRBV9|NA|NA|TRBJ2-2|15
TGTGCCAGCAGCGTAGCAGGTACGAACACCGGGGAGCTGTTTTTT
CASSVAGTNTGELFF
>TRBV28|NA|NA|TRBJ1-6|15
TGTGCCAGCGGAGGGCAGGACTCCTATAATTCACCCCTCCACTTT
CASGGQDSYNSPLHF
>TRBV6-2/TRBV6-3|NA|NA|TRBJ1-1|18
TGTGCCAGCAGTTACGGGGGGGCCGTAGGCGGTCCGAACACTGAAGCTTTCTTT
CASSYGGAVGGPNTEAFF
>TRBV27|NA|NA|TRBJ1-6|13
TGTGCCATTTCCAGCTCCTATAATTCACCCCTCCACTTT
CAISSSYNSPLHF
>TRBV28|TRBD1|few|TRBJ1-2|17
TGTGCCAGCAGTTTATGGCTCAGGGGGCTCCTGAACTATGGCTACACCTTC
CASSLWLRGLLNYGYTF
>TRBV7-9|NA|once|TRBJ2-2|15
TGTGCCAGCAGCCGTGTGGGCTTAGGCACCGGGGAGCTGTTTTTT
CASSRVGLGTGELFF
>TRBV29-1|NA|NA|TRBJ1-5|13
TGCAGCGTTGGGGCAGCTAGCAATCAGCCCCAGCATTTT
CSVGAASNQPQHF
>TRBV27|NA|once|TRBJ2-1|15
TGTGCCAGCAGCCCAGAGACATCCTTCTACAATGAGCAGTTCTTC
CASSPETSFYNEQFF
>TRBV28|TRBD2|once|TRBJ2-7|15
TGTGCCAGCCTGACTAGCGGGGGGAGCTCCTACGAGCAGTACTTC
CASLTSGGSSYEQYF
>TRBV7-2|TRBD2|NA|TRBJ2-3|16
TGTGCCAGCAGCAACCGACTAGCGGGAGTCACAGATACGCAGTATTTT
CASSNRLAGVTDTQYF
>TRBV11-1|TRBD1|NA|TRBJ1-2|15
TGTGCCAGCAGCCGGTCCCCGGACAGGGTGGATGGCTACACCTTC
CASSRSPDRVDGYTF
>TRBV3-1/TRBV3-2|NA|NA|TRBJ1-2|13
TGTGCCAGCAGCCAAGCGGGGGGCGACGGCTACACCTTC
CASSQAGGDGYTF
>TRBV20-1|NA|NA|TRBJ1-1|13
TGCAGTGCTAGTGAGACACCGAACACTGAAGCTTTCTTT
CSASETPNTEAFF
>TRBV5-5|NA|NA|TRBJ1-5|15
TGTGCCAGCACCAGCCTCACGGGAAGCAATCAGCCCCAGCATTTT
CASTSLTGSNQPQHF
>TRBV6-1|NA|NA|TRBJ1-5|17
TGTGCCAGCAGTGAAAATCGGGGGATACCGTCCGAGCAGCCCCAGCATTTT
CASSENRGIPSEQPQHF
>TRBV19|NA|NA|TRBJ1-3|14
TGTGCCAGTAGTTTCACGGGGGACGGAAACACCATATATTTT
CASSFTGDGNTIYF
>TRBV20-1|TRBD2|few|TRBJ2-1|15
TGCAGTGCTAGTGCCCTGGGTCTAGCGGGAGTTGAGCAGTTCTTC
CSASALGLAGVEQFF
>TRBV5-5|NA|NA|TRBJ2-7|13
TGTGCCAGCAGCCGGCCTACAGGCAACGAGCAGTACTTC
CASSRPTGNEQYF
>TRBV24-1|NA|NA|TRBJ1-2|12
TGTGCCACCAGTGAACAGGGAATAGGCTACACCTTC
CATSEQGIGYTF
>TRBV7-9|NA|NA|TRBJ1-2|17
TGTGCCAGCAGCTTAGAGCGTGCGGGGATCCTCCGCTATGGCTACACCTTC
CASSLERAGILRYGYTF
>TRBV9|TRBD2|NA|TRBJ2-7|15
TGTGCCAGCAGCGTAGGCCAGCGGGAGGGCTACGAGCAGTACTTC
CASSVGQREGYEQYF
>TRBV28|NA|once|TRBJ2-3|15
TGTGCCAGCAGTCCCGGGACACTAGACTCAGATACGCAGTATTTT
CASSPGTLDSDTQYF
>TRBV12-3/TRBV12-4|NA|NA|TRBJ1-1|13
TGTGCCAGCAGTTTTGGCGGTAACACTGAAGCTTTCTTT
CASSFGGNTEAFF
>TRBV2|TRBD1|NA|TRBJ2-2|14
TGTGCCAGCAGGGACAGGGAGAACACCGGGGAGCTGTTTTTT
CASRDRENTGELFF
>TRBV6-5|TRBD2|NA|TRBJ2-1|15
TGTGCCAGCAGTCGACCGGGACTAGCGGCGAATGAGCAGTTCTTC
CASSRPGLAANEQFF
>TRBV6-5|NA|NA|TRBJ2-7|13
TGTGCCAGCAGGCGGGGTAGCTCCTACGAGCAGTACTTC
CASRRGSSYEQYF
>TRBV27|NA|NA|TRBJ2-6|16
TGTGCCAGCAGTTTCAAGGGGTTGGCGGGGGCCAACGTCCTGACTTTC
CASSFKGLAGANVLTF
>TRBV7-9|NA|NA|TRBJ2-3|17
TGTGCCAGCAGCTTCTTTCGCCGGGAGAATAGCACAGATACGCAGTATTTT
CASSFFRRENSTDTQYF
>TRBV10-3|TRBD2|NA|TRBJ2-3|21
TGTGCCATCAGGGCTAATCCGGGACTAGCGGGAAACGAGGTGGGCACAGATACGCAGTATTTT
CAIRANPGLAGNEVGTDTQYF
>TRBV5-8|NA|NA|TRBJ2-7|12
TGTGCCAGCAGCTTGAATGAGTACGAGCAGTACTTC
CASSLNEYEQYF
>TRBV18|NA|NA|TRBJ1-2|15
TGTGCCAGCTCACCTGGACAGCAGTTAACATATGGCTACACCTTC
CASSPGQQLTYGYTF
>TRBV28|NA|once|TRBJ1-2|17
TGTGCCAGCAGTGCCCCCCTTACAGGGACCTACGACTATGGCTACACCTTC
CASSAPLTGTYDYGYTF
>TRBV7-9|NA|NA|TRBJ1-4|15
TGTGCCAGCAGCTTATATTCAGGGCAGTCCGAAAAACTGTTTTTT
CASSLYSGQSEKLFF
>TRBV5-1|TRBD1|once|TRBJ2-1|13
TGCGCCAGCAGCACCGGGACAGGGTATGAGCAGTTCTTC
CASSTGTGYEQFF
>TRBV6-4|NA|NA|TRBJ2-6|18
TGTGCCAGCAGTGACCTCCCCAAACTAGACTCTGGGGCCAACGTCCTGACTTTC
CASSDLPKLDSGANVLTF
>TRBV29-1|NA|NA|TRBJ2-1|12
TGCAGCGCTGAGGTCGGCTACAATGAGCAGTTCTTC
CSAEVGYNEQFF
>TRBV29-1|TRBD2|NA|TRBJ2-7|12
TGCAGCGTTATAGCGGGAGATAACGAGCAGTACTTC
CSVIAGDNEQYF
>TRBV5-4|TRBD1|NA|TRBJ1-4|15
TGTGCCAGCAGCCCACGGACAGGGGGTAATGAAAAACTGTTTTTT
CASSPRTGGNEKLFF
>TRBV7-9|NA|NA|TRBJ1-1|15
TGTGCCAGCAGCCCGAGGGACACCATGAACACTGAAGCTTTCTTT
CASSPRDTMNTEAFF
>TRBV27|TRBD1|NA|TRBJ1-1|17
TGTGCCAGCAGCCCAGGACAGGGGGCCTCGATGAACACTGAAGCTTTCTTT
CASSPGQGASMNTEAFF
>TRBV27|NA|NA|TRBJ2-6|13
TGTGCCAGCAGCCCTTTAGGGGCCAACGTCCTGACTTTC
CASSPLGANVLTF
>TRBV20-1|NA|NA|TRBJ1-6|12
TGCAGTGCTCGTGGTCCGGATTCACCCCTCCACTTT
CSARGPDSPLHF